This passage covers 7 T cell receptor beta chains from one sample sequenced in a study of blood T cell repertoires in COVID-19. Here immunoSEQ multiplex PCR was the method, and the copy in TCRdb shows in-frame clones only, minus some. Of over 110,000 clones listed, 79% are singletons. Material for sequencing was peripheral blood. All receptors derive from a man between 60 and 70 years old with acute or convalescent COVID-19.

This chain connects TRBV18 to TRBJ1-1; D is ambiguous. Trimming removed 3 bases from V and 3 bases from J, with 8 bases in between. CDR3 length: 13 amino acids. Germline values: CDR1 KGHSH, CDR2 LQKENI. For the CDR3, the DNA is TGTGCCAGCTCACCTCGGGATCACACTGAAGCTTTCTTT. This gives the protein CASSPRDHTEAFF.

This chain connects TRBV30 to TRBJ2-2; 9 bases align to TRBD1. The CDR3 covers 16 residues. Trimming at V came to 3 bases and at J to 5 bases, leaving 10 bases not matched to a gene. Germline CDR1 and CDR2: GTSNPN and SVGIG (reference sequence). For the CDR3, the DNA is TGTGCCTGGAGGAGCTCCGGGACAGGGAGGACCGGGGAGCTGTTTTTT. Protein: CAWRSSGTGRTGELFF.

The CDR3 DNA reads as TGTGCCAGTGCCACAGCGGCAGGTTACACTGAAGCTTTCTTT. Its translation is CASATAAGYTEAFF. The genes are TRBV19 and TRBJ1-1; D remains unclear. Germline CDR1 reads LNHDA; CDR2 reads SQIVND (reference sequence). V lost 8 bases to trimming and J lost 3 bases, with 16 bases between them. The CDR3 sequence is 14 residues long.

V usage is TRBV6-1 and J usage is TRBJ1-5, with no clear D. Germline V gives CDR1 MNHNS, CDR2 SASEGT. V dropped 1 base and J dropped 9 bases, with 13 bases sitting between them. CDR3 length equals 14 residues. CDR3 DNA: TGTGCCAGCAGTGAAGGTGGCGGCCCGGGGCCCCAGCATTTT. This gives the protein CASSEGGGPGPQHF.

This clone was detected only a few times. Sequence at one end of the junction differs from germline and may be a read error. The rearrangement links TRBV29-1 to TRBJ1-2; 10 bases align to TRBD1. The CDR3 has 8 amino acids. CDR1 SQVTM and CDR2 ANQGSEA come from the germline V gene. In nucleotides, the CDR3 is TGCAGCGTGGGGACAGGGGAGTTC. Translated, it gives CSVGTGEF.

The genes are TRBV6-1 and TRBJ2-7, with TRBD1 matching 8 bases. The CDR3 has 14 amino acids. The trim removed 3 bases at V and 7 bases at J, leaving 8 bases unmatched. The germline V gene encodes CDR1 MNHNS and CDR2 SASEGT. CDR3 sequence: CASSESSGGGEQYF. CDR3 bases: TGTGCCAGCAGTGAGTCATCAGGGGGCGGGGAGCAGTACTTC.

This clone was found a few times. This chain links TRBV30 with TRBJ2-3, with D unresolved. Trimming took 0 bases from V and 3 from J, leaving 13 bases between them. Looked up from germline, CDR1 is GTSNPN and CDR2 is SVGIG (reference sequence). This CDR3 is 15 amino acids long. The DNA for the CDR3 is TGTGCCTGGAGTGTTAAGTCATTGAGGACAGATACGCAGTATTTT. As protein: CAWSVKSLRTDTQYF.